The 26 T cell receptor beta chains presented below share a single source sample, sequenced in a study of shared T cell receptors in the human thymus. This table comes from immunoSEQ multiplex PCR, and its TCRdb copy is limited to in-frame clones, with some not included. The data contain more than 550,000 clones, approximately 85% of them singletons. These data were also filed under a second study, of human thymus T cells.

Sequenced material: thymocytes. These receptors all stem from a girl less than two years old with a congenital heart defect.

This rearrangement joins TRBV7-2 to TRBJ1-5; 7 bases align to TRBD1. The V and J ends lost 2 bases and 5 bases, in that order; junction bases with no gene match: 6. CDR3 size: 15 residues. Germline V gives CDR1 SGHTA, CDR2 FQGNSA. The CDR3 coding sequence is TGTGCCAGCAGCTTATCCGAGGGGGCCGATCAGCCCCAGCATTTT. It encodes CASSLSEGADQPQHF.

A single count supports this clone. V is TRBV7-3 and J is TRBJ1-2; D is perhaps TRBD1 (5 bases). This CDR3 has 14 residues. The germline V and J ends were trimmed by 1 base and 8 bases, with 14 bases remaining between them. CDR1 is SGHTA and CDR2 is FQGTGA in the germline V gene. DNA of the CDR3: TGTGCCAGCAGCTTAAATGGCAGGGTCGGAGGCTACACCTTC. Translating gives CASSLNGRVGGYTF.

The chain recombines TRBV28 with TRBJ2-7; TRBD2 is a possible D gene (5 bases). CDR3 size: 14 residues. V dropped 5 bases and J dropped 6 bases, with 17 bases sitting between them. Per germline, CDR1 MDHEN and CDR2 SYDVKM. This chain's CDR3 is CASSPPGSPGEQYF. DNA for the CDR3: TGTGCCAGCAGTCCCCCGGGGAGTCCCGGCGAGCAGTACTTC.

The chain combines TRBV6-1 with TRBJ1-1; 8 positions agree with TRBD1. This CDR3 has 14 amino acids. V lost 7 bases and J lost 5; bases outside the gene matches: 9. The V gene's germline CDR1 is MNHNS and CDR2 SASEGT. This CDR3 reads CASNGARGHTEAFF. The CDR3 DNA reads as TGTGCCAGCAACGGAGCCAGGGGGCATACTGAAGCTTTCTTT.

This clone was seen a single time. The chain is built from TRBV15 and TRBJ1-6, with a weak D call TRBD1 (6 bases). Germline V gene sequence: CDR1 LNHNV, CDR2 YYDKDF (reference sequence). CDR3 size: 17 residues. The germline V and J ends were trimmed by 0 bases and 7 bases, with 16 bases remaining between them. DNA of the CDR3: TGTGCCACCAGCAGAGATCTGGACGACAGGAAAAATTCACCCCTCCACTTT. Encoded protein: CATSRDLDDRKNSPLHF.

The chain couples TRBV18 to TRBJ1-5, with TRBD1 matching 7 bases. V lost 5 bases and J lost 1; bases outside the gene matches: 8. CDR1 and CDR2 (germline): KGHSH, LQKENI. The CDR3 contains 16 residues. The CDR3 nucleotides read TGTGCCAGCTCAACTGACAGGGAGGCGAGCAATCAGCCCCAGCATTTT. This sequence encodes CASSTDREASNQPQHF.

CDR3 nucleotide sequence: TGTGCCAGCAGTGTAACTCCGGGACAGGGAGGCCTGAACACTGAAGCTTTCTTT. It encodes CASSVTPGQGGLNTEAFF. This chain connects TRBV27 to TRBJ1-1; TRBD1 agrees at 9 bases. The CDR3 is 18 amino acids. V was pared by 5 bases and J by 0 bases, with 13 bases of the junction left unmatched. Germline loops: CDR1 MNHEY, CDR2 SMNVEV (reference sequence).

The V gene is TRBV10-3, the J gene TRBJ2-6; tentative D call: TRBD1 (6 bases). This CDR3 region has 16 residues. Per germline, CDR1 ENHRY and CDR2 SYGVKD. V dropped 2 bases and J dropped 2 bases, with 10 bases sitting between them. CDR3: CAISEEQGTGANVLTF. Here the CDR3 DNA reads TGTGCCATCAGTGAGGAACAGGGAACTGGGGCCAACGTCCTGACTTTC.

The chain employs TRBV6-5 and TRBJ1-1; D gene ambiguous. The CDR3 runs to 14 residues. Trimming stripped 2 bases from V and 5 bases from J, with 12 bases between. Germline V gene sequence: CDR1 MNHEY, CDR2 SVGAGI. This CDR3 reads CASSYLGGGTEAFF. The CDR3 nucleotides read TGTGCCAGCAGTTACCTCGGCGGCGGAACTGAAGCTTTCTTT.

CDR3 amino acids: CASSLTLGGGGNPGNTIYF. Here the CDR3 DNA reads TGTGCCAGCAGCCTCACCCTCGGCGGGGGAGGAAATCCTGGAAACACCATATATTTT. The chain links TRBV9 to TRBJ1-3; weak D call: TRBD1 (5 bases). V shed 4 bases and J shed 2 bases, with 25 bases lying between them. The length of the CDR3 is 19 residues. From germline, CDR1 is SGDLS and CDR2 YYNGEE. Looking up the rest from reference TRBV9 and TRBJ1-3 gives the full variable domain: DSGVTQTPKHLITATGQRVTLRCSPRSGDLSVYWYQQSLDQGLQFLIQYYNGEERAKGNILERFSAQQFPDLHSELNLSSLELGDSALYFCASSLTLGGGGNPGNTIYFGEGSWLTVV.

This chain joins TRBV4-1 and TRBJ1-6; the match to TRBD1 covers 9 bases. Trimming cost V 6 bases and J 2 bases; bases outside gene matches: 8. The CDR3 runs to 17 residues. CDR1 and CDR2 (germline): MGHRA, YSYEKL. CDR3 nucleotide sequence: TGCGCCAGCAGACCGGGACAGGGTAATCCCTATAATTCACCCCTCCACTTT. Translated, it gives CASRPGQGNPYNSPLHF.

The chain couples TRBV6-1 to TRBJ2-5; 7 positions agree with TRBD1. This CDR3 contains 14 residues. V gave up 7 bases and J gave up 4 bases; unmatched junction bases: 9. The V gene's germline CDR1 is MNHNS and CDR2 SASEGT. The CDR3 coding sequence is TGTGCCAGCACCTCCGAAGGGGGCGGAGAGACCCAGTACTTC. Amino acid sequence: CASTSEGGGETQYF.

This chain joins TRBV5-6 and TRBJ1-3, with 12 positions matching TRBD1. V was clipped by 4 bases and J by 4 bases; unmatched bases: 6. The CDR3 runs 16 residues. From germline, CDR1 is SGHDT and CDR2 YYEEEE. CDR3: CASSHRDRGLGNTIYF. CDR3 coding DNA: TGTGCCAGCAGCCACCGGGACAGGGGGCTAGGAAACACCATATATTTT.

This chain uses TRBV10-3 with TRBJ1-6; no reliable D call. V lost 6 bases, J lost 6 bases, and 12 bases lay in between. Germline lookup yields CDR1 ENHRY and CDR2 SYGVKD. The CDR3 runs 14 residues. The CDR3 loop is CAIRNREINSPLHF. The CDR3 DNA reads as TGTGCCATCAGGAACAGAGAGATTAATTCACCCCTCCACTTT.

This clone was seen only once. The chain recombines TRBV6-5 with TRBJ2-7, with D unclear. The germline V and J ends were trimmed by 5 bases and 0 bases, with 14 bases remaining between them. In germline, CDR1 is MNHEY, CDR2 SVGAGI. The CDR3 spans 15 residues. CDR3 nucleotide sequence: TGTGCCAGCAGTCTTGCCAATGGGCGCTCCTACGAGCAGTACTTC. The encoded protein is CASSLANGRSYEQYF.

The DNA for the CDR3 is TGTGCCAGCAGCTTGCGGACAGGGAGGGAGCTGTTTTTT. This translates into CASSLRTGRELFF. The chain is built from TRBV5-8 and TRBJ2-2; 8 bases align to TRBD1. Germline CDR1 and CDR2: SGHTS and YDEGEE. V was pared by 1 base and J by 9 bases, with 2 bases of the junction left unmatched. The CDR3 covers 13 residues.

This sequence joins TRBV7-9 and TRBJ1-6, with D possibly being TRBD1 (6 bases). Trimming took off 4 bases at V and 7 bases at J, with 17 bases between the two ends. The germline CDR1 and CDR2 sequences are SEHNR and FQNEAQ (reference sequence). The CDR3 is 16 residues long. The CDR3 region is CASSSSCRGGNSPLHF. As DNA, the CDR3 is TGTGCCAGCAGCTCCTCGTGCAGGGGAGGGAATTCACCCCTCCACTTT.

This chain connects TRBV6-1 to TRBJ2-7, with TRBD2 identical over 8 bases. This CDR3 is 14 amino acids long. The J segment lost 2 bases and the V segment lost 7 bases, leaving 7 bases of the junction unmatched. Germline V CDR1 and CDR2: MNHNS, SASEGT. CDR3 sequence (DNA): TGTGCCAGCACCTCATTAGCGGGGACCTACGAGCAGTACTTC. Protein product: CASTSLAGTYEQYF.

This CDR3 is CATSRDRTGELFF. The CDR3 DNA reads TGTGCCACCAGCAGAGATCGGACCGGGGAGCTGTTTTTT. The V gene is TRBV15, the J gene TRBJ2-2; D ambiguous. The CDR3 is made up of 13 amino acids. Germline-derived CDR1 and CDR2 are LNHNV and YYDKDF (reference sequence). Trimming pared 0 bases from V and 5 bases from J, leaving 4 bases between.

V usage is TRBV10-3 and J usage is TRBJ1-2; TRBD1 matches at 9 bases. The junction had 7 bases not matched to a gene; V was cut back by 6 bases and J by 8 bases. CDR3 length equals 13 residues. From germline, CDR1 is ENHRY and CDR2 SYGVKD. The CDR3 DNA reads as TGTGCCATCAGGGGACAGGGCGTGGGGGGCTACACCTTC. As protein: CAIRGQGVGGYTF.

The V and J genes are TRBV6-5 and TRBJ2-7, with 11 bases lining up with TRBD2. The CDR3 spans 16 residues. V dropped 2 bases and J dropped 2; count of bases not matched to a gene: 5. Looked up from germline, CDR1 is MNHEY and CDR2 is SVGAGI. DNA of the CDR3: TGTGCCAGCAGTTACCTCGATAGCGGGGGGGCCTACGAGCAGTACTTC. Translated: CASSYLDSGGAYEQYF.

The rearrangement uses TRBV7-9 and TRBJ1-6; a weak D match, TRBD1 (5 bases). The germline CDR1 and CDR2 sequences are SEHNR and FQNEAQ (reference sequence). The CDR3 totals 15 residues. V lost 5 bases and J 8 bases, leaving 16 bases between the germline ends. The CDR3 loop is CASSADSAGHSPLHF. The CDR3 bases are TGTGCCAGCAGCGCAGACAGCGCAGGTCATTCACCCCTCCACTTT.

The CDR3 sequence is CASSLGRRGLRTEAFF. CDR3 bases: TGTGCCAGCAGCTTGGGGCGCAGGGGGCTTCGGACTGAAGCTTTCTTT. This chain uses TRBV5-5 with TRBJ1-1; 8 positions match TRBD1. Germline CDR1 and CDR2: SGHKS and YYEKEE (reference sequence). The CDR3 loop spans 16 amino acids. With V trimmed by 0 bases and J by 5 bases, 9 bases remained unmatched.

V usage is TRBV7-6 and J usage is TRBJ2-3; 9 bases match TRBD2. In germline, CDR1 is SGHVS, CDR2 FNYEAQ. The length of the CDR3 is 15 residues. J was trimmed by 4 bases and V by 2 bases; bases with no gene match: 4. The CDR3 loop reads CASSLLAGTPDTQYF. CDR3 nucleotide sequence: TGTGCCAGCAGCTTACTAGCGGGAACACCAGATACGCAGTATTTT.

The chain has TRBV19 and TRBJ2-7, with TRBD1 matching over 11 bases. Germline V gene data show CDR1 as LNHDA and CDR2 as SQIVND (reference sequence). The CDR3 has 17 residues. V was pared by 5 bases and J by 2 bases, with 11 bases of the junction left unmatched. CDR3 in amino acids: CASSWGTGGQRAYEQYF. In DNA form, the CDR3 reads TGTGCCAGTAGTTGGGGGACAGGGGGACAAAGGGCCTACGAGCAGTACTTC.

This clone was seen once. This chain connects TRBV5-1 to TRBJ1-2, with 8 bases fitting TRBD1. Germline CDR1 and CDR2: SGHRS and YFSETQ. The CDR3 sequence is 15 residues long. Germline trimming cut 2 bases from V and 0 bases from J; bases unmatched to any gene: 3. Written as DNA, the CDR3 is TGCGCCAGCAGCTTCGACAGGGGAGCTAACTATGGCTACACCTTC. This codes for CASSFDRGANYGYTF.